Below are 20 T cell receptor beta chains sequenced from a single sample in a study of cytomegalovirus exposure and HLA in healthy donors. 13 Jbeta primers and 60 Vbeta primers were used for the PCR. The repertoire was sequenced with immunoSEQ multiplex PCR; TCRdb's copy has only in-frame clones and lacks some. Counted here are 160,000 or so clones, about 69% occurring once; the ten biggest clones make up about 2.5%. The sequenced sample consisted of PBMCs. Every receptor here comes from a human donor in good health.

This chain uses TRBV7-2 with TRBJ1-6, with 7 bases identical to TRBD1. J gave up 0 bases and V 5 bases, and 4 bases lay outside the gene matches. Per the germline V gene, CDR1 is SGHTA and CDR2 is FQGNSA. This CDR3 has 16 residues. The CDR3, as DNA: TGTGCCAGCAGCCCACAGGGGAGCTCCTATAATTCACCCCTCCACTTT. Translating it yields CASSPQGSSYNSPLHF.

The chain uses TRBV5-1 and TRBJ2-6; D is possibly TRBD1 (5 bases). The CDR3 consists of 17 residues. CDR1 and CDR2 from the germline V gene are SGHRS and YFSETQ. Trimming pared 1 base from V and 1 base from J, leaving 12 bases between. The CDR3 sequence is CASSLFAGRSGANVLTF. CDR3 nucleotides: TGCGCCAGCAGCTTGTTCGCAGGGCGATCTGGGGCCAACGTCCTGACTTTC.

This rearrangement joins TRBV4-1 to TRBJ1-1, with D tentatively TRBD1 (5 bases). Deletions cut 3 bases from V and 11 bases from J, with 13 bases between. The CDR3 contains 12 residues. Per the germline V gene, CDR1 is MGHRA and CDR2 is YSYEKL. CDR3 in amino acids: CASSQGLLGAFF. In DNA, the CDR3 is TGCGCCAGCAGCCAGGGACTTCTAGGGGCTTTCTTT.

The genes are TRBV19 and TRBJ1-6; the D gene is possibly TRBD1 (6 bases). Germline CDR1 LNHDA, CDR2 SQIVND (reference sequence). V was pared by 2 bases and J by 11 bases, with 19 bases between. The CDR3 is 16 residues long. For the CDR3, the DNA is TGTGCCAGTAGTATAAACCCTCTGGACAGTTTCACACCCCTCCACTTT. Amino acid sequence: CASSINPLDSFTPLHF.

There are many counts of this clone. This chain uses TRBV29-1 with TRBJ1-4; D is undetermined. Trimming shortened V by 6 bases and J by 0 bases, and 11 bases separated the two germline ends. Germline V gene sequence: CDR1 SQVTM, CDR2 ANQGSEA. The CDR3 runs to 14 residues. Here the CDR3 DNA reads TGCAGCGTCTCGGACGGGACAACTAATGAAAAACTGTTTTTT. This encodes CSVSDGTTNEKLFF.

CDR3 DNA: TGTGCCAGCAGCTACACAGGTGTCCCCTACAATGAGCAGTTCTTC. Its protein is CASSYTGVPYNEQFF. This sequence joins TRBV11-3 and TRBJ2-1; D is possibly TRBD1 (5 bases). V was trimmed by 4 bases and J by 2 bases, leaving 12 bases between them. The CDR3 has 15 residues. Germline V gives CDR1 SGHNT, CDR2 YENEEA.

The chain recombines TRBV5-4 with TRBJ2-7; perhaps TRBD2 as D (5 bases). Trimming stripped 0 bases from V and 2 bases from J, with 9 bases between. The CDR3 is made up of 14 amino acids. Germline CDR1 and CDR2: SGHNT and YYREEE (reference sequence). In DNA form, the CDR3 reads TGTGCCAGCAGCTTGGAGGCGGGCCCCTACGAGCAGTACTTC. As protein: CASSLEAGPYEQYF.

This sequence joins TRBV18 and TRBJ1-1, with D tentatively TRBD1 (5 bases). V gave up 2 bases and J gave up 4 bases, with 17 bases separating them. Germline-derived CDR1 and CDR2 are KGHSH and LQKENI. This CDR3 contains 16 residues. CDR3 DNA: TGTGCCAGCTCACCAACGGGCCAGGGTCTAGGCACTGAAGCTTTCTTT. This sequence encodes CASSPTGQGLGTEAFF.

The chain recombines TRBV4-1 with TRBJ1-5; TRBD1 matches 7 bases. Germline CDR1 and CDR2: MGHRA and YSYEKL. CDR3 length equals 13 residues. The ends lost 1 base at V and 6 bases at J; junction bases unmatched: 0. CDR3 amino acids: CASSQAGGQPQHF. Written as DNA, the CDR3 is TGCGCCAGCAGCCAAGCAGGGGGTCAGCCCCAGCATTTT.

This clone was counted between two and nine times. CDR3 nucleotide sequence: TGTGCCAGCAGCTTAGCGATCGCTAGCTCAAATGAGCAGTTCTTC. Translation gives CASSLAIASSNEQFF. The chain carries TRBV7-9 and TRBJ2-1; maybe TRBD2 (5 bases). Trimming cost V 0 bases and J 7 bases, with 13 bases left between them. Germline values: CDR1 SEHNR, CDR2 FQNEAQ (reference sequence). CDR3 size: 15 residues.

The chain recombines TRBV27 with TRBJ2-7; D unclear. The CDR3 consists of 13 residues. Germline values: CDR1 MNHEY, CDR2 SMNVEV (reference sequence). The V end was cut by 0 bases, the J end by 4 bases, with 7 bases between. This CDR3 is CASSLSANYEQYF. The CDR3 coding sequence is TGTGCCAGCAGTTTATCAGCCAATTACGAGCAGTACTTC.

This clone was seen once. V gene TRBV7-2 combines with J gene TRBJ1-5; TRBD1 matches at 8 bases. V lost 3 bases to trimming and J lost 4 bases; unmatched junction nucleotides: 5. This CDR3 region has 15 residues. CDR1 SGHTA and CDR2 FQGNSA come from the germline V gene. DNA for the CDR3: TGTGCCAGCAGCTTTCGACAGGGGAGGAATCAGCCCCAGCATTTT. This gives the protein CASSFRQGRNQPQHF.

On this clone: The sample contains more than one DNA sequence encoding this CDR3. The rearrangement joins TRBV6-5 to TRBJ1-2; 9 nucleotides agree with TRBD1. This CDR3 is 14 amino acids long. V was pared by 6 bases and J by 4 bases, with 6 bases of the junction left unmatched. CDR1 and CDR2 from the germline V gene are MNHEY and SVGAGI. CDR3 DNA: TGTGCCAGCAGCCCGGGACAGGGAAGCTATGGCTACACCTTC. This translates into CASSPGQGSYGYTF.

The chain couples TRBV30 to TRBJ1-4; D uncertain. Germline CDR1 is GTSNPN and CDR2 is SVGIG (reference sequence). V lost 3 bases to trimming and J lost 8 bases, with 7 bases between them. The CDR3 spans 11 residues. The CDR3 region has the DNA TGTGCCTGGAGGTCCTCGGAAAAACTGTTTTTT. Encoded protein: CAWRSSEKLFF.

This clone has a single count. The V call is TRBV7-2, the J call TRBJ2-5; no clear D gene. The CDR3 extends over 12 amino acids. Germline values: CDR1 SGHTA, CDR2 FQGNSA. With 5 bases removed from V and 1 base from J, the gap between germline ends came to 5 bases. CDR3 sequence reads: CASSRVQETQYF. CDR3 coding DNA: TGTGCCAGCAGCCGAGTCCAAGAGACCCAGTACTTC.

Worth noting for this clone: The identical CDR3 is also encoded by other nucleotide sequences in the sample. DNA for the CDR3: TGTGCCAGCAGTTACGGGGGGGCGGGCTATGGCTACACCTTC. Residues: CASSYGGAGYGYTF. V usage is TRBV6-5 and J usage is TRBJ1-2; D perhaps matches TRBD1 (6 bases). The germline V gene encodes CDR1 MNHEY and CDR2 SVGAGI. The V end lost 2 bases, the J end lost 4 bases, and 11 bases lay between the germline ends. The CDR3 has 14 residues.

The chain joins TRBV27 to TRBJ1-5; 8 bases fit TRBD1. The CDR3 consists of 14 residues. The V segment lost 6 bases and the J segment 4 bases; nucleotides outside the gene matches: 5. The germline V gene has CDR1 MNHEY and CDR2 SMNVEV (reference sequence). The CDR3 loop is CASRRDRPNQPQHF. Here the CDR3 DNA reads TGTGCCAGCAGGAGGGACAGGCCGAATCAGCCCCAGCATTTT.

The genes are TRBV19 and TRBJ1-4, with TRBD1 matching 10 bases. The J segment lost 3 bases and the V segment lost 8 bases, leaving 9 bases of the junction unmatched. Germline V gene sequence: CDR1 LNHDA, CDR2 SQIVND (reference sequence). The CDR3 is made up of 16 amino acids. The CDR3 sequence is CASSTGTGASNEKLFF. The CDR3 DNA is TGTGCCAGTTCTACCGGGACAGGGGCTTCTAATGAAAAACTGTTTTTT.

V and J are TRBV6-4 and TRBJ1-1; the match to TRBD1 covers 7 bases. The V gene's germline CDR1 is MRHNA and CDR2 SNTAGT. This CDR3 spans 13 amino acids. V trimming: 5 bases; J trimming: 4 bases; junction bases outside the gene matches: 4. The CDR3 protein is CASSYRGGTEAFF. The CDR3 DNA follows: TGTGCCAGCAGTTACAGGGGAGGCACTGAAGCTTTCTTT.

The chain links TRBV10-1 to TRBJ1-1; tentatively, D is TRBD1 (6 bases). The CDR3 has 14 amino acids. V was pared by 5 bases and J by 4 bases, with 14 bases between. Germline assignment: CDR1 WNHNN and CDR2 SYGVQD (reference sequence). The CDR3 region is CASSSDSLGTEAFF. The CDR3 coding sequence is TGCGCCAGCAGTTCGGACAGCTTGGGCACTGAAGCTTTCTTT.